The entry below describes one T cell receptor (beta chain). Libraries were prepared by immunoSEQ multiplex PCR; TCRdb keeps only in-frame clonotypes and omits some of them. The sample comprises tens of thousands of clones, 80% to 95% of which are singletons, and approximately 0.41% rests with the top ten. This record belongs to a study of T cell changes during pregnancy in multiple sclerosis. The germline gives CDR1 SGHRS, CDR2 YFSETQ. This CDR3 contains 16 residues. With 0 bases clipped from V and 8 bases from J, the junction kept 6 bases outside the gene matches. The chain links TRBV5-1 to TRBJ2-1; 12 positions match TRBD2. The TCR was taken from a female donor with multiple sclerosis, enrolled in a pregnancy study. The sample consisted of CD4+ T cells from peripheral blood mononuclear cells, taken before pregnancy. CDR3 region: CASSLDPSGRAYEQFF. Here the CDR3 DNA reads TGCGCCAGCAGCTTGGATCCTAGCGGGAGGGCCTATGAGCAGTTCTTC.